This passage covers 20 T cell receptor beta chains from one sample sequenced in a study of T cell responses to AZD1222 COVID-19 vaccine. Sequencing used immunoSEQ multiplex PCR; TCRdb keeps in-frame clones, though not all of them. Found here are 150,000 to 200,000 clones, over 90% of them singletons; the top ten hold 1.5% to 2.5%. Sequenced material: peripheral blood, taken 28 days after the second AZD1222 dose. Receptors were obtained from an adult who received the AZD1222 COVID-19 vaccine.

This clone has just a few counts. The CDR3: CATSVGQVDQPQHF. CDR3 DNA sequence: TGTGCCACCAGCGTCGGACAGGTGGATCAGCCCCAGCATTTT. V and J are TRBV15 and TRBJ1-5; 7 bases agree with TRBD1. V was clipped by 5 bases and J by 5 bases; unmatched bases: 6. The germline V gene has CDR1 LNHNV and CDR2 YYDKDF (reference sequence). The CDR3 has 14 residues.

This clone was detected ten times or more. The chain has TRBV27 and TRBJ1-1; 10 bases match TRBD1. CDR3 length: 15 amino acids. The V and J ends lost 5 bases and 4 bases, in that order; junction bases with no gene match: 7. CDR1 and CDR2 (germline): MNHEY, SMNVEV (reference sequence). CDR3 sequence: CASSPLDRGLTEAFF. CDR3 nucleotide sequence: TGTGCCAGCAGTCCGCTCGACAGGGGGCTCACTGAAGCTTTCTTT.

The chain couples TRBV28 to TRBJ1-1, with D hard to call. Trimming stripped 3 bases from V and 1 base from J, with 6 bases between. Germline lookup yields CDR1 MDHEN and CDR2 SYDVKM. The CDR3 is 13 amino acids. The CDR3 region has the DNA TGTGCCAGCAGTTTTGGGAGGAACACTGAAGCTTTCTTT. Translating it yields CASSFGRNTEAFF.

This sequence joins TRBV9 and TRBJ2-2, with D perhaps matching TRBD2 (5 bases). From germline, CDR1 is SGDLS and CDR2 YYNGEE. Trimming removed 2 bases at V and 1 base at J, with 12 bases between. The CDR3 is 16 amino acids. For the CDR3, the DNA is TGTGCCAGCAGCGTTACGGGAACTAGGAACACCGGGGAGCTGTTTTTT. Its protein product is CASSVTGTRNTGELFF.

As DNA, the CDR3 is TGTGCCAGCAGCCCAAACTCGGGGACAGGCGATCGAGACGAGCAGTACTTC. This translates into CASSPNSGTGDRDEQYF. The V call is TRBV3-1 (or the pseudogene TRBV3-2), the J call TRBJ2-7; TRBD1 matches at 8 bases. Per germline, CDR1 LGHDT and CDR2 YNNKEL (reference sequence). Germline trimming cut 4 bases from V and 5 bases from J; bases unmatched to any gene: 16. CDR3 size: 17 residues.

In nucleotides, the CDR3 is TGTGCCGGGGGGACAGGGGCTGAAAAACTGTTTTTT. This encodes CAGGTGAEKLFF. V is TRBV28 and J is TRBJ1-4, with 10 bases aligning to TRBD1. The CDR3 length is 12 residues. Per the germline V gene, CDR1 is MDHEN and CDR2 is SYDVKM. V dropped 11 bases and J dropped 7; count of bases not matched to a gene: 4.

This rearrangement joins TRBV28 to TRBJ2-3, with D hard to call. V gave up 2 bases and J gave up 11 bases, with 11 bases separating them. From germline, CDR1 is MDHEN and CDR2 SYDVKM. The CDR3 is 12 residues long. The CDR3 coding sequence is TGTGCCAGCAGTTTACTCCAATTGGGGCAGTATTTT. Its protein product is CASSLLQLGQYF.

Here the CDR3 reads CASSPGQDYGYTF. The CDR3, as DNA: TGTGCCAGCTCACCGGGACAGGACTATGGCTACACCTTC. The rearrangement joins TRBV18 to TRBJ1-2; 8 bases fit TRBD1. CDR1 is KGHSH and CDR2 is LQKENI in the germline V gene. The J segment lost 3 bases and the V segment lost 3 bases, leaving 0 bases of the junction unmatched. CDR3 length: 13 amino acids.

The rearrangement links TRBV15 to TRBJ1-6, with TRBD1 as a possible D gene (5 bases). Germline CDR1 reads LNHNV; CDR2 reads YYDKDF (reference sequence). The CDR3 is 14 amino acids. CDR3 sequence (DNA): TGTGCTATCAGGAGGGACCAATATAATTCACCCCTCCACTTT. Protein: CAIRRDQYNSPLHF.

This sequence joins TRBV9 and TRBJ1-3, with 8 positions matching TRBD1. Germline V gene lookup returns CDR1 SGDLS and CDR2 YYNGEE. The CDR3 is 16 amino acids. V shed 0 bases and J 3 bases; nucleotides not matched to a gene: 5. CDR3 nucleotide sequence: TGTGCCAGCAGCGTAGCTCCAGGGGGCTTTGGAAACACCATATATTTT. Translating it yields CASSVAPGGFGNTIYF.

This clone occurred a few times. The V and J genes are TRBV6-5 and TRBJ1-2; weak D call: TRBD1 (5 bases). The CDR3 extends over 16 amino acids. Germline CDR1 is MNHEY and CDR2 is SVGAGI. V shed 2 bases and J shed 3 bases, with 16 bases lying between them. CDR3 DNA sequence: TGTGCCAGCAGTTACGGAGGGACGGAAAACTACTATGGCTACACCTTC. Its translation: CASSYGGTENYYGYTF.

The J gene is TRBJ2-5, the V gene TRBV18, with 8 bases fitting TRBD2. J gave up 1 base and V 6 bases, and 10 bases lay outside the gene matches. Germline V gene lookup returns CDR1 KGHSH and CDR2 LQKENI. The CDR3 contains 16 residues. CDR3 sequence: CASSPGSSGSQETQYF. The CDR3 region has the DNA TGTGCCAGCTCCCCAGGTTCGAGCGGGAGCCAAGAGACCCAGTACTTC.

This chain joins TRBV10-3 and TRBJ1-1; TRBD1 matches 11 bases. Per germline, CDR1 ENHRY and CDR2 SYGVKD. Trimming at V came to 6 bases and at J to 6 bases, leaving 9 bases not matched to a gene. The CDR3 is 15 amino acids. The CDR3 here is CAIRSMGQGGAEAFF. CDR3 nucleotides: TGTGCCATCAGATCCATGGGACAGGGGGGAGCTGAAGCTTTCTTT.

This clone was recorded only once. V usage is TRBV6-2 or TRBV6-3 and J usage is TRBJ1-6; D is perhaps TRBD1 (6 bases). Trimming pared 5 bases from V and 5 bases from J, leaving 10 bases between. Germline CDR1 and CDR2: MNHEY and SVGEGT. This CDR3 has 14 residues. In nucleotides, the CDR3 is TGTGCCAGCAGTAGGACAGACAATAATTCACCCCTCCACTTT. Translation: CASSRTDNNSPLHF.

The V gene is TRBV7-2, the J gene TRBJ1-2; the D is unclear. Trimming cost V 5 bases and J 8 bases, with 24 bases left between them. Looked up from germline, CDR1 is SGHTA and CDR2 is FQGNSA. CDR3 length: 16 residues. The CDR3 is CASSRFLTVPEEGYTF. Here the CDR3 DNA reads TGTGCCAGCAGCCGTTTCCTGACCGTCCCTGAGGAGGGCTACACCTTC.

The chain couples TRBV4-1 to TRBJ2-3; 13 nucleotides agree with TRBD2. CDR1 is MGHRA and CDR2 is YSYEKL in the germline V gene. V was pared by 2 bases and J by 6 bases, with 11 bases of the junction left unmatched. The CDR3 is 18 amino acids. In DNA form, the CDR3 reads TGCGCCAGCAGCCAAATCCCCACTAGCGGGGGGGGAGGGGATACGCAGTATTTT. Translation: CASSQIPTSGGGGDTQYF.

The rearrangement uses TRBV4-3 and TRBJ1-4, with TRBD1 as a possible D gene (5 bases). V lost 1 base and J lost 2, with 11 bases in between. This CDR3 comprises 16 residues. The V gene's germline CDR1 is LGHNA and CDR2 YSLEER. The CDR3 DNA follows: TGCGCCAGCAGCCAAGGGGGGACGGGGACTAATGAAAAACTGTTTTTT. Translated, it gives CASSQGGTGTNEKLFF.

This chain links TRBV11-2 with TRBJ2-2; the match to TRBD1 covers 7 bases. The CDR3 has 12 residues. CDR1 is SGHAT, CDR2 FQNNGV, per germline. Trimming took 7 bases from V and 7 from J; bases not matched to a gene: 3. Written as DNA, the CDR3 is TGTGCCAGCAACCCAGGGGGCGGGGAGCTGTTTTTT. Encoded protein: CASNPGGGELFF. Full variable domain (rest looked up from reference TRBV11-2 and TRBJ2-2): EAGVAQSPRYKIIEKRQSVAFWCNPISGHATLYWYQQILGQGPKLLIQFQNNGVVDDSQLPKDRFSAERLKGVDSTLKIQPAKLEDSAVYLCASNPGGGELFFGEGSRLTVL.

This sequence joins TRBV5-1 and TRBJ2-7; 8 bases fit TRBD1. The CDR3 contains 19 residues. Trimming at V came to 4 bases and at J to 0 bases, leaving 18 bases not matched to a gene. Germline CDR1 is SGHRS and CDR2 is YFSETQ. The CDR3: CASSLDRAHFSSSSYEQYF. The CDR3 DNA follows: TGCGCCAGCAGCCTGGACAGGGCACATTTTTCTTCGAGCTCCTACGAGCAGTACTTC.

This clone was counted once. The V gene is TRBV2, the J gene TRBJ1-3; D may be TRBD1 (6 bases). V lost 2 bases, J lost 12 bases, and 26 bases lay in between. The length of the CDR3 is 17 residues. Germline V gene sequence: CDR1 SNHLY, CDR2 FYNNEI. The CDR3 nucleotides read TGTGCCAGCAGTGAACTGGAAGGGGCTTCCTCCTTAGGGGGCATATATTTT. As protein: CASSELEGASSLGGIYF.